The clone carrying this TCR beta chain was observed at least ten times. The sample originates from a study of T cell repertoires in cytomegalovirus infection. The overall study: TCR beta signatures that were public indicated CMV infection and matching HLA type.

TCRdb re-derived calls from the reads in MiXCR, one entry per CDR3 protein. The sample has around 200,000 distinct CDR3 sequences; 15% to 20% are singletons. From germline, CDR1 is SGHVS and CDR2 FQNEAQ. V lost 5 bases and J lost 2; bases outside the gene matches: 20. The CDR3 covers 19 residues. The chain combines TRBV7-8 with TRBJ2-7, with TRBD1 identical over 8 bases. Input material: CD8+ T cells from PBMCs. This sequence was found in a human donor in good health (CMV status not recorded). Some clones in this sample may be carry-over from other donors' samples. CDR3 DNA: TGTGCCAGCAGCCCCCGTACCCGGAGAGCGACAGGGGAGACCTACGAGCAGTACTTC. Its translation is CASSPRTRRATGETYEQYF.